These T cell receptor beta chains were read from a single sample in a study of post-analysis software for immune sequencing data. TCRdb independently ran MiXCR on the PCR reads; one entry per CDR3 protein. The sample consists of hundreds of thousands of distinct CDR3 sequences, roughly 45% of them appearing once. The sequencing input was blood. Receptors were obtained from a girl aged 5-17 years with multiple sclerosis. Both conserved end residues are part of each CDR3. D genes are given only for firm matches. Only some rows state a clone size, as once, few, many or a class for expanded clones.

D gene,clone size,J gene,V gene,CDR3 DNA,CDR3 protein
-,-,TRBJ2-1,TRBV6-1,TGTGCCAACCAGGATAGGGTGCCCGGGGATCGGGTGGGCTACAATGAGCAGTTCTTC,CANQDRVPGDRVGYNEQFF
-,-,TRBJ1-4,TRBV6-5,TGTGCCAGCAGCTCAGAGCGGGCAACTAATGAAAAACTGTTTTTT,CASSSERATNEKLFF
-,-,TRBJ1-2,TRBV10-2,TGCGCCAGCACCCCCACAGGGATTGATGGCTACACCTTC,CASTPTGIDGYTF
-,-,TRBJ1-5,TRBV12-3/TRBV12-4,TGTGCCAGCATCGGCCCTGGGGGCAATCAGCCCCAGCATTTT,CASIGPGGNQPQHF
TRBD1,many,TRBJ1-2,TRBV12-3/TRBV12-4,TGTGCCAGCAGCTTAGGGGACAGGGGCTATGGCTACACCTTC,CASSLGDRGYGYTF
TRBD1,few,TRBJ2-6,TRBV5-1,TGCGCCAGCAGCTTGGGGGACAGGGGCCTCTCTGGGGCCAACGTCCTGACTTTC,CASSLGDRGLSGANVLTF
-,-,TRBJ2-7,TRBV20-1,TGCAGTGCCCTTGGATCGGGGGCGCTTTTTGAGCAGTACTTC,CSALGSGALFEQYF
-,-,TRBJ2-7,TRBV12-3/TRBV12-4,TGTGCCAGCAGTTTATCCGAAAGATTCGACGAGCAGTACTTC,CASSLSERFDEQYF
-,few,TRBJ2-1,TRBV5-1,TGCGCCAGCAGCCCGGGGGTAGGGAATGAGCAGTTCTTC,CASSPGVGNEQFF
-,-,TRBJ2-3,TRBV7-9,TGTGCCAGCAGCTTAATCCCGGGTGCTAGCACAGATACGCAGTATTTT,CASSLIPGASTDTQYF
TRBD2,-,TRBJ2-5,TRBV5-1,TGCGCCAGCAGCTTGCTAGCGGCCCCTCAAGAGACCCAGTACTTC,CASSLLAAPQETQYF
TRBD1,-,TRBJ1-5,TRBV25-1,TGTGCCAGCAGTCGGTCCACAGGGGGCTCCGATCAGCCCCAGCATTTT,CASSRSTGGSDQPQHF
TRBD2,-,TRBJ2-5,TRBV10-2,TGCGCCAGCAGTCTGCTAGCGGGAGCTGAAGAGACCCAGTACTTC,CASSLLAGAEETQYF
-,-,TRBJ2-7,TRBV27,TGTGCCAGCAGTTTTTGGGGTCAGGGAGACTCCTACGAGCAGTACTTC,CASSFWGQGDSYEQYF
TRBD1,-,TRBJ2-5,TRBV11-3,TGTGCCAGCAGCTTCTGGACAGGGTCTACGGGGGAGACCCAGTACTTC,CASSFWTGSTGETQYF
-,-,TRBJ2-4,TRBV5-1,TGCGCCAGCAGCTTGGACGGGACAACCCTCGGGGTAGCCAAAAACATTCAGTACTTC,CASSLDGTTLGVAKNIQYF
-,-,TRBJ1-6,TRBV6-4,TGTGCCAGCAGTCCCGGGAATAATAATTCACCCCTCCACTTT,CASSPGNNNSPLHF
-,-,TRBJ1-1,TRBV7-9,TGTGCCAGCAGCTTTGATGGGGGTGCTTTCTTT,CASSFDGGAFF
-,-,TRBJ2-1,TRBV20-1,TGCAGTGCTAGTAAGCGGAGCTCCTACAATGAGCAGTTCTTC,CSASKRSSYNEQFF
-,few,TRBJ2-5,TRBV19,TGTGCCAGTAGCCTCCTCGGGACGGGGGACCAAGAGACCCAGTACTTC,CASSLLGTGDQETQYF
TRBD2,-,TRBJ2-1,TRBV10-3,TGTGCCATCAGTCGGACTAGCGGAAGAACTCACAATGAGCAGTTCTTC,CAISRTSGRTHNEQFF
TRBD2,few,TRBJ2-5,TRBV4-1,TGCGCCAGCGGTCAGCGGGGGGGGCAAGAGACCCAGTACTTC,CASGQRGGQETQYF
-,-,TRBJ2-4,TRBV4-2,TGTGCCAGCAGCCACGGGGAGCAGCTAGCCAAAAACATTCAGTACTTC,CASSHGEQLAKNIQYF
-,many,TRBJ1-2,TRBV6-5,TGTGCCAGCAGTTCGACGGTTAACTATGGCTACACCTTC,CASSSTVNYGYTF
TRBD1,few,TRBJ1-6,TRBV12-3/TRBV12-4,TGTGCCAGCAGTCAGGGGGCGAATTCACCCCTCCACTTT,CASSQGANSPLHF
-,once,TRBJ2-1,TRBV4-1,TGCGCCAGCAGCGGCGGGGCAGGGTCCTACAGTGAGCAGTTCTTC,CASSGGAGSYSEQFF
-,-,TRBJ2-1,TRBV5-1,TGCGCCAGCAGCTTGCAATCTGACGAGCAGTTCTTC,CASSLQSDEQFF
TRBD1,few,TRBJ1-2,TRBV15,TGTGCCACCAGCAGAGTTCTAGGACAGGCGTATGGCTACACCTTC,CATSRVLGQAYGYTF